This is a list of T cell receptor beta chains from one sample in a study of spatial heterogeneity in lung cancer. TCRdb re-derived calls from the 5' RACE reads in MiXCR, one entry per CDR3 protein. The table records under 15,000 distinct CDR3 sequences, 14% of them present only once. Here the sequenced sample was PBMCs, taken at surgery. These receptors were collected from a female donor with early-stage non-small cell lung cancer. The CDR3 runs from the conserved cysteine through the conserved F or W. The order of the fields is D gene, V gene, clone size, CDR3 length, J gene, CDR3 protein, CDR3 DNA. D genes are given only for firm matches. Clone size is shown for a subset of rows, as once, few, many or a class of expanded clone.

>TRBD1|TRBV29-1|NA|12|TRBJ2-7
CSVAGTVYEQYF
TGCAGCGTTGCCGGGACAGTCTACGAGCAGTACTTC
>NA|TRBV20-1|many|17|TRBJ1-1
CSARDFRKTAVSSEAFF
TGCAGTGCTAGAGATTTCCGTAAAACAGCCGTATCAAGCGAAGCTTTCTTT
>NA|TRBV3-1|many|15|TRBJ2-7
CASSNGHRSSYEQYF
TGTGCCAGCAGCAACGGACACAGGAGCTCCTACGAGCAGTACTTC
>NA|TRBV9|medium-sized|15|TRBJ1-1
CASSVHGSMNTEAFF
TGTGCCAGCAGCGTACACGGAAGCATGAACACTGAAGCTTTCTTT
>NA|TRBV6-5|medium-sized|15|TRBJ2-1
CASSSPGRSYNEQFF
TGTGCCAGCAGTTCGCCGGGTCGCTCCTACAATGAGCAGTTCTTC
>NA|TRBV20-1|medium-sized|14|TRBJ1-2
CSAKRDQTGYGYTF
TGCAGTGCCAAGAGGGACCAGACGGGCTATGGCTACACCTTC
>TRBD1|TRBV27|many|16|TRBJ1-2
CASSPGTGGAFYGYTF
TGTGCCAGCAGTCCAGGGACAGGGGGAGCCTTCTATGGCTACACCTTC
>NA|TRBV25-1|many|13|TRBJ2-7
CASSLHFAYEQYF
TGTGCCAGCAGCTTACACTTCGCCTACGAGCAGTACTTC
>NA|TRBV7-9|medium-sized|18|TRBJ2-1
CASSSKTPGPFSYNEQFF
TGTGCCAGCAGCAGCAAAACGCCCGGGCCCTTCTCCTACAATGAGCAGTTCTTC
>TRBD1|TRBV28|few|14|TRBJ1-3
CASSRTGSGNTIYF
TGTGCCAGCAGCCGGACAGGCTCAGGAAACACCATATATTTT
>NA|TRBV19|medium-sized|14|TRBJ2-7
CASSIPGGPYEQYF
TGTGCCAGTAGTATCCCTGGGGGCCCCTACGAGCAGTACTTC
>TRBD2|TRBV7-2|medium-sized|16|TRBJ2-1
CASSLEVLAGAGEQFF
TGTGCCAGCAGCTTAGAGGTACTAGCGGGAGCCGGTGAGCAGTTCTTC
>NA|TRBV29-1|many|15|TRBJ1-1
CSVEEEGDNRFEAFF
TGCAGCGTTGAAGAAGAGGGGGACAACCGATTTGAAGCTTTCTTT
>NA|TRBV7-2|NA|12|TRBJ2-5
CASSLVSQTQYF
TGTGCCAGCAGCTTAGTTTCCCAGACCCAGTACTTC
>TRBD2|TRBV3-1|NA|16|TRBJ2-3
CASSYTSGGATDTQYF
TGTGCCAGCAGTTACACTAGCGGGGGGGCGACAGATACGCAGTATTTT
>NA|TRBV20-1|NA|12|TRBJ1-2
CSARDRSSGYTF
TGCAGTGCTAGAGATCGGAGCAGCGGCTACACCTTC
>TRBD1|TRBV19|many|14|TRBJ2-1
CASSYDRGRGEQFF
TGTGCCAGTAGTTATGACAGGGGGCGCGGTGAGCAGTTCTTC
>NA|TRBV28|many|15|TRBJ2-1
CASSAVRGAYNEQFF
TGTGCCAGCAGCGCCGTCAGGGGGGCCTACAATGAGCAGTTCTTC
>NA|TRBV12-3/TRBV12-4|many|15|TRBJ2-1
CASRDDHSSYNEQFF
TGTGCCAGCAGGGACGACCATAGCTCCTACAATGAGCAGTTCTTC
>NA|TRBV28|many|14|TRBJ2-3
CASTPGQGTDTQYF
TGTGCCAGTACCCCGGGACAAGGCACAGATACGCAGTATTTT
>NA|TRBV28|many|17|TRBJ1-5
CASRYGLTGISNQPQHF
TGTGCCAGCAGATATGGTCTAACAGGGATCAGCAATCAGCCCCAGCATTTT
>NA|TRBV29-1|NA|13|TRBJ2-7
CSAAPRRPYEQYF
TGCAGCGCCGCTCCTAGGAGACCCTACGAGCAGTACTTC
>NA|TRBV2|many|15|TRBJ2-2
CASGRADPNTGELFF
TGTGCCAGCGGAAGAGCCGACCCGAACACCGGGGAGCTGTTTTTT
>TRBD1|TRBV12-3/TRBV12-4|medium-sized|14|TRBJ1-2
CASRGTAGTYGYTF
TGTGCCAGCAGGGGGACAGCTGGCACCTATGGCTACACCTTC
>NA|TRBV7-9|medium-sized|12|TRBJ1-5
CASSLMDQPQHF
TGTGCCAGCAGCTTAATGGATCAGCCCCAGCATTTT
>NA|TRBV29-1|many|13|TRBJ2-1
CSVEQGGLYEQFF
TGCAGCGTTGAACAGGGGGGGCTCTATGAGCAGTTCTTC
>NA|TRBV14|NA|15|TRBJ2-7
CASSQAGAQGYEQYF
TGTGCCAGCAGCCAAGCGGGGGCCCAAGGTTACGAGCAGTACTTC
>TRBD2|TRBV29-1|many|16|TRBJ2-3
CSVSRATSGSTDTQYF
TGCAGCGTTTCTCGAGCGACTAGCGGGAGCACAGATACGCAGTATTTT
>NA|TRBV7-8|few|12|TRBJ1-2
CASSSGRNGYTF
TGTGCCAGCAGCTCAGGACGAAATGGCTACACCTTC
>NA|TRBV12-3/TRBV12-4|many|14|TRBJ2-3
CASSYSVSTDTQYF
TGTGCCAGCAGTTATAGTGTTAGCACAGATACGCAGTATTTT
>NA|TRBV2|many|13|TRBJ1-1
CASMTVANTEAFF
TGTGCCAGCATGACAGTTGCTAACACTGAAGCTTTCTTT
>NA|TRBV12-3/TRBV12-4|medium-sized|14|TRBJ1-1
CASRRWGQNTEAFF
TGTGCCAGCAGGCGGTGGGGACAGAACACTGAAGCTTTCTTT
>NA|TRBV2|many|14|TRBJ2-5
CASRVQVIQETQYF
TGTGCCAGCAGGGTACAGGTAATTCAAGAGACCCAGTACTTC
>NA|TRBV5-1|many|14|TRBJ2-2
CASSGTENTGELFF
TGCGCCAGTAGCGGGACAGAGAACACCGGGGAGCTGTTTTTT
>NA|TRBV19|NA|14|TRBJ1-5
CASRDSGGNQPQHF
TGTGCCAGCCGGGACTCGGGGGGCAATCAGCCCCAGCATTTT
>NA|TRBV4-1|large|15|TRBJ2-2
CASSQDAGAAGELFF
TGCGCCAGCAGCCAAGATGCGGGGGCGGCCGGGGAGCTGTTTTTT
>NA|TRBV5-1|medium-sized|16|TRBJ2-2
CASSLVGSPNTGELFF
TGCGCCAGCAGCTTGGTCGGCAGCCCGAACACCGGGGAGCTGTTTTTT
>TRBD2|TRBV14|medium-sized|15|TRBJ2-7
CASSQVKGRAYEQYF
TGTGCCAGCAGCCAAGTCAAAGGGAGGGCCTACGAGCAGTACTTC
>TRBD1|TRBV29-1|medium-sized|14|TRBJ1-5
CSVPTGNSNQPQHF
TGCAGCGTTCCGACAGGGAATAGCAATCAGCCCCAGCATTTT
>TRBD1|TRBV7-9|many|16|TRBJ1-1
CASSRGTVRGNTEAFF
TGTGCCAGCAGCCGTGGGACAGTCAGAGGGAACACTGAAGCTTTCTTT
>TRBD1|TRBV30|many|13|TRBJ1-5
CAWSLTGDQPQHF
TGTGCCTGGAGTCTTACAGGGGATCAGCCCCAGCATTTT
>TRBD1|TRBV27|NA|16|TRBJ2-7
CASSLLRDRGIYEQYF
TGTGCCAGCAGTTTACTGCGGGACAGGGGTATCTACGAGCAGTACTTC
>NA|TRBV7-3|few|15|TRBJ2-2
CASSPGTPNTGELFF
TGTGCCAGCAGCCCCGGGACCCCGAACACCGGGGAGCTGTTTTTT